Listed below are T cell receptor beta chains from one sample, sequenced in a study of cytomegalovirus exposure and HLA in healthy donors. Generated by immunoSEQ multiplex PCR, the TCRdb table keeps only in-frame clones and is missing some. The sample includes 68,000 or so clones, roughly nine tenths of them seen just once. Specimen: PBMCs. The receptors come from a man younger than 35 in good health and CMV-seronegative. Both conserved end residues are part of each CDR3. Each record gives: CDR3 protein, CDR3 DNA, J gene, clone size, D gene, V gene. The D gene is left open where the match is weak. Rows give clone size only sometimes, using once, few, many, or a class for an expanded clone.

cdr3_aa: CASSQVWTSGNIHEQYF
cdr3_nt: TGCGCCAGCAGCCAAGTTTGGACTAGCGGGAACATTCACGAGCAGTACTTC
j_call: TRBJ2-7
clone_size: .
d_call: TRBD2
v_call: TRBV4-1

cdr3_aa: CASISGGVTDTQYF
cdr3_nt: TGTGCCAGCATCTCCGGGGGGGTCACAGATACGCAGTATTTT
j_call: TRBJ2-3
clone_size: .
d_call: TRBD2
v_call: TRBV28

cdr3_aa: CASSSLRGEETQYF
cdr3_nt: TGTGCCAGCAGTTCGTTACGGGGAGAAGAGACCCAGTACTTC
j_call: TRBJ2-5
clone_size: .
d_call: .
v_call: TRBV7-9

cdr3_aa: CASSALAGEQYF
cdr3_nt: TGTGCCAGCAGCGCCCTGGCGGGCGAGCAGTACTTC
j_call: TRBJ2-7
clone_size: few
d_call: .
v_call: TRBV21-1

cdr3_aa: CASSLDIRVSFNQPQHF
cdr3_nt: TGTGCCAGCAGCTTAGATATCAGGGTTAGCTTCAATCAGCCCCAGCATTTT
j_call: TRBJ1-5
clone_size: once
d_call: .
v_call: TRBV7-2

cdr3_aa: CASSQVLAGVGYEQFF
cdr3_nt: TGTGCCAGCAGCCAAGTTTTAGCGGGAGTGGGCTATGAGCAGTTCTTC
j_call: TRBJ2-1
clone_size: .
d_call: TRBD2
v_call: TRBV14

cdr3_aa: CASSIVNRGPTIAQYF
cdr3_nt: TGTGCCAGTAGTATAGTCAACAGGGGGCCGACTATAGCTCAGTATTTT
j_call: TRBJ2-3
clone_size: once
d_call: TRBD1
v_call: TRBV19

cdr3_aa: CASSPEFSGSNTQYF
cdr3_nt: TGTGCCAGCAGTCCCGAATTTAGCGGGAGTAATACGCAGTATTTT
j_call: TRBJ2-3
clone_size: once
d_call: TRBD2
v_call: TRBV11-2

cdr3_aa: CASSLMGSSYEQYF
cdr3_nt: TGTGCCAGCAGTCTGATGGGCAGCTCCTACGAGCAGTACTTC
j_call: TRBJ2-7
clone_size: .
d_call: .
v_call: TRBV28

cdr3_aa: CASSPRGSGSNEQFF
cdr3_nt: TGTGCCAGCAGCCCCCGGGGTAGCGGGAGCAATGAGCAGTTCTTC
j_call: TRBJ2-1
clone_size: .
d_call: TRBD2
v_call: TRBV7-3

cdr3_aa: CASSTSGGVGETQYF
cdr3_nt: TGCGCCAGCAGCACCTCCGGAGGGGTGGGAGAGACCCAGTACTTC
j_call: TRBJ2-5
clone_size: .
d_call: .
v_call: TRBV5-1

cdr3_aa: CASSLGQDYGYTF
cdr3_nt: TGTGCCAGCAGCTTGGGTCAGGACTATGGCTACACCTTC
j_call: TRBJ1-2
clone_size: .
d_call: .
v_call: TRBV5-6

cdr3_aa: CSAERPGQRNTEAFF
cdr3_nt: TGCAGCGCAGAAAGGCCCGGACAGCGGAACACTGAAGCTTTCTTT
j_call: TRBJ1-1
clone_size: .
d_call: .
v_call: TRBV29-1

cdr3_aa: CASSLARGSLTYNEQFF
cdr3_nt: TGTGCCAGCAGCTTGGCCCGGGGTAGCCTAACCTACAATGAGCAGTTCTTC
j_call: TRBJ2-1
clone_size: .
d_call: .
v_call: TRBV5-6

cdr3_aa: CASSEGTGAGRQYF
cdr3_nt: TGTGCCAGCAGTGAAGGGACAGGGGCGGGTCGGCAGTACTTC
j_call: TRBJ2-7
clone_size: few
d_call: TRBD1
v_call: TRBV6-5

cdr3_aa: CSVVVLAVSGELFF
cdr3_nt: TGCAGCGTTGTGGTTCTAGCCGTGTCCGGGGAGCTGTTTTTT
j_call: TRBJ2-2
clone_size: few
d_call: .
v_call: TRBV29-1

cdr3_aa: CASSPEWQGGNEQYF
cdr3_nt: TGTGCCAGCTCACCAGAGTGGCAGGGCGGCAACGAGCAGTACTTC
j_call: TRBJ2-7
clone_size: .
d_call: .
v_call: TRBV18

cdr3_aa: CATSRGAGGNQPQHF
cdr3_nt: TGTGCCACCAGCAGAGGGGCAGGCGGCAATCAGCCCCAGCATTTT
j_call: TRBJ1-5
clone_size: .
d_call: .
v_call: TRBV15

cdr3_aa: CASSQDWRLSSYNEQFF
cdr3_nt: TGCGCCAGCAGCCAAGATTGGAGACTCAGCTCCTACAATGAGCAGTTCTTC
j_call: TRBJ2-1
clone_size: .
d_call: .
v_call: TRBV4-3

cdr3_aa: CAWSSDSNQPQHF
cdr3_nt: TGTGCCTGGTCGTCAGATAGCAATCAGCCCCAGCATTTT
j_call: TRBJ1-5
clone_size: .
d_call: .
v_call: TRBV30

cdr3_aa: CASRRDRSTDTQYF
cdr3_nt: TGTGCCAGCAGGCGGGACAGAAGCACAGATACGCAGTATTTT
j_call: TRBJ2-3
clone_size: .
d_call: .
v_call: TRBV6-5

cdr3_aa: CASSLLGYGYTF
cdr3_nt: TGTGCCAGCAGCTTACTCGGCTATGGCTACACCTTC
j_call: TRBJ1-2
clone_size: once
d_call: .
v_call: TRBV7-2

cdr3_aa: CASSRQGLIAKNIQYF
cdr3_nt: TGTGCCAGCAGCCGACAGGGGCTAATAGCCAAAAACATTCAGTACTTC
j_call: TRBJ2-4
clone_size: .
d_call: TRBD1
v_call: TRBV5-6

cdr3_aa: CASSLLRGTPSREQFF
cdr3_nt: TGTGCCAGCAGCTTATTACGCGGGACTCCCTCCCGCGAGCAGTTCTTC
j_call: TRBJ2-1
clone_size: .
d_call: .
v_call: TRBV11-2

cdr3_aa: CASSKPPQGRSTDTQYF
cdr3_nt: TGTGCCAGTAGTAAACCCCCCCAGGGTCGGAGCACAGATACGCAGTATTTT
j_call: TRBJ2-3
clone_size: .
d_call: .
v_call: TRBV19

cdr3_aa: CASSHIAGVETQYF
cdr3_nt: TGTGCCAGCAGCCATATAGCGGGAGTTGAGACCCAGTACTTC
j_call: TRBJ2-5
clone_size: once
d_call: TRBD2
v_call: TRBV5-4

cdr3_aa: CASRLGQTSYEQYF
cdr3_nt: TGTGCCAGCAGGTTGGGACAAACCTCCTACGAGCAGTACTTC
j_call: TRBJ2-7
clone_size: .
d_call: .
v_call: TRBV2

cdr3_aa: CASSPPQETQYF
cdr3_nt: TGTGCCAGCTCACCACCGCAGGAGACCCAGTACTTC
j_call: TRBJ2-5
clone_size: once
d_call: .
v_call: TRBV18

cdr3_aa: CASSGREGDEKLFF
cdr3_nt: TGTGCCAGCAGTGGTAGAGAGGGGGATGAAAAACTGTTTTTT
j_call: TRBJ1-4
clone_size: .
d_call: .
v_call: TRBV25-1

cdr3_aa: CASSQEGTPNTEAFF
cdr3_nt: TGTGCCAGCAGCCAAGAGGGGACACCGAACACTGAAGCTTTCTTT
j_call: TRBJ1-1
clone_size: .
d_call: .
v_call: TRBV14

cdr3_aa: CASSPSWGAYEQYF
cdr3_nt: TGTGCCAGTAGCCCGAGTTGGGGGGCCTACGAGCAGTACTTC
j_call: TRBJ2-7
clone_size: .
d_call: .
v_call: TRBV19

cdr3_aa: CASSTGTIQETQYF
cdr3_nt: TGTGCCAGCAGCACAGGGACTATACAAGAGACCCAGTACTTC
j_call: TRBJ2-5
clone_size: .
d_call: .
v_call: TRBV7-2

cdr3_aa: CASSGQGALNEQFF
cdr3_nt: TGTGCCAGCTCAGGACAGGGGGCGCTAAATGAGCAGTTCTTC
j_call: TRBJ2-1
clone_size: .
d_call: TRBD1
v_call: TRBV6-5

cdr3_aa: CASKSARTGVVDEQFF
cdr3_nt: TGTGCCAGCAAATCCGCCAGGACAGGGGTTGTGGATGAGCAGTTCTTC
j_call: TRBJ2-1
clone_size: few
d_call: TRBD1
v_call: TRBV27

cdr3_aa: CAISGRQHNMNTEAFF
cdr3_nt: TGTGCCATCAGTGGGAGACAGCACAACATGAACACTGAAGCTTTCTTT
j_call: TRBJ1-1
clone_size: once
d_call: .
v_call: TRBV10-3

cdr3_aa: CASSQDWSSGANVLTF
cdr3_nt: TGTGCCAGCAGCCAAGACTGGAGCTCTGGGGCCAACGTCCTGACTTTC
j_call: TRBJ2-6
clone_size: .
d_call: .
v_call: TRBV4-2

cdr3_aa: CASSTARTEAFF
cdr3_nt: TGTGCCAGCAGCACAGCACGCACTGAAGCTTTCTTT
j_call: TRBJ1-1
clone_size: .
d_call: .
v_call: TRBV6-1

cdr3_aa: CASSSREGRDTEAFF
cdr3_nt: TGTGCCAGCAGCTCGCGCGAAGGGAGGGACACTGAAGCTTTCTTT
j_call: TRBJ1-1
clone_size: .
d_call: .
v_call: TRBV7-8

cdr3_aa: CSVLRVNEQFF
cdr3_nt: TGCAGCGTTCTCAGGGTGAATGAGCAGTTCTTC
j_call: TRBJ2-1
clone_size: .
d_call: .
v_call: TRBV29-1

cdr3_aa: CAWNSGTSTYEQYF
cdr3_nt: TGTGCCTGGAACTCGGGGACTTCCACCTACGAGCAGTACTTC
j_call: TRBJ2-7
clone_size: .
d_call: .
v_call: TRBV30

cdr3_aa: CASSRDSPAGTGELFF
cdr3_nt: TGTGCCAGCAGTAGGGACTCTCCCGCGGGTACCGGGGAGCTGTTTTTT
j_call: TRBJ2-2
clone_size: .
d_call: .
v_call: TRBV28

cdr3_aa: CASSDYNREQVNQPQHF
cdr3_nt: TGTGCCAGCAGTGATTACAACCGGGAGCAGGTTAATCAGCCCCAGCATTTT
j_call: TRBJ1-5
clone_size: once
d_call: .
v_call: TRBV6-4

cdr3_aa: CASSQDWTPVYEQYF
cdr3_nt: TGTGCCAGCAGCCAAGATTGGACTCCGGTCTACGAGCAGTACTTC
j_call: TRBJ2-7
clone_size: .
d_call: .
v_call: TRBV4-2

cdr3_aa: CASSLGGLGFYYNEQFF
cdr3_nt: TGCGCCAGCAGCTTGGGGGGACTAGGATTTTATTACAATGAGCAGTTCTTC
j_call: TRBJ2-1
clone_size: .
d_call: TRBD2
v_call: TRBV5-1

cdr3_aa: CASSEFRDRNSYEQYF
cdr3_nt: TGTGCCAGCAGTGAGTTCCGGGACAGGAACTCCTACGAGCAGTACTTC
j_call: TRBJ2-7
clone_size: .
d_call: TRBD1
v_call: TRBV2

cdr3_aa: CASNSNRDRGTSNQPQHF
cdr3_nt: TGTGCCAGCAATTCGAACCGGGACAGGGGGACTAGCAATCAGCCCCAGCATTTT
j_call: TRBJ1-5
clone_size: .
d_call: TRBD1
v_call: TRBV28

cdr3_aa: CASSLQGTYEQYF
cdr3_nt: TGTGCCAGCAGCCTACAGGGTACCTACGAGCAGTACTTC
j_call: TRBJ2-7
clone_size: .
d_call: .
v_call: TRBV4-2

cdr3_aa: CASSLTPSGAYNEQFF
cdr3_nt: TGTGCCAGCAGCTTAACCCCGAGCGGAGCCTACAATGAGCAGTTCTTC
j_call: TRBJ2-1
clone_size: .
d_call: .
v_call: TRBV7-3

cdr3_aa: CASSSSGSYEQYF
cdr3_nt: TGTGCCAGCAGCTCCTCGGGCTCCTACGAGCAGTACTTC
j_call: TRBJ2-7
clone_size: .
d_call: .
v_call: TRBV7-2